This T cell receptor beta chain stems from a study of identical twins. From the 5' RACE reads, TCRdb called clonotypes with MiXCR, one entry per CDR3 protein. The table records approximately 620,000 distinct CDR3 sequences, more than 6.5% of them present only once. V was shortened by 0 bases and J by 2 bases, with 11 bases between the two germline ends. Germline CDR1 is SGHVS and CDR2 is FQNEAQ. CDR3 size: 15 residues. The sample was also reused in another study, on yellow fever vaccine responses in identical twins.

Sequenced sample: PBMCs. V is TRBV7-8 and J is TRBJ2-7; D gene uncertain. This receptor was identified in a woman between 18 and 30 years old in good health. The CDR3 nucleotides are TGTGCCAGCAGCTTAGCCCTACTAAAGGCCTACGAGCAGTACTTC. This sequence encodes CASSLALLKAYEQYF.